A selection of T cell receptor beta chains follows, all from one sample in a study of blood T cell repertoires in COVID-19. TCRdb's table, derived via immunoSEQ multiplex PCR, lists solely in-frame clones and lacks some. The repertoire consists of 70,000 or so clones, with around four fifths occurring once and the leading ten covering about 15%. Input material: peripheral blood. Every receptor here comes from a man aged 55 to 70 with COVID-19, enrolled during active disease. The CDR3 runs from the conserved cysteine through the conserved F or W. A D gene is named only where the DNA matches it firmly. The size entry is marked missing in some rows and otherwise reads once, few, many or a size class.

TRBV5-1	-	TRBD1	TRBJ2-2	CASSAGTGTDGELFF	TGCGCCAGCAGCGCCGGGACAGGGACCGACGGGGAGCTGTTTTTT
TRBV11-2	-	-	TRBJ2-5	CASSLIGASAGETQYF	TGTGCCAGCAGCTTAATTGGGGCTAGCGCGGGAGAGACCCAGTACTTC
TRBV10-3	-	TRBD1	TRBJ1-2	CATTSGQGLLNGYTF	TGTGCCACCACGTCGGGACAGGGATTACTGAATGGCTACACCTTC
TRBV6-2/TRBV6-3	-	-	TRBJ1-2	CASSYLPPGQGYGYTF	TGTGCCAGCAGTTACTTGCCACCCGGGCAGGGCTATGGCTACACCTTC
TRBV28	-	TRBD1	TRBJ1-5	CASSLTGQGDQPQHF	TGTGCCAGCAGTTTAACCGGACAGGGTGACCAGCCCCAGCATTTT
TRBV11-2	-	-	TRBJ2-7	CASSQGRGEQYF	TGTGCCAGCAGCCAAGGTCGAGGCGAGCAGTACTTC
TRBV5-1	-	TRBD1	TRBJ1-1	CASTPGQGALNTEAFF	TGCGCCAGCACCCCGGGACAGGGGGCCCTGAACACTGAAGCTTTCTTT
TRBV10-1	-	TRBD1	TRBJ2-3	CASSIRQGDSTDTQYF	TGCGCCAGCAGTATACGACAGGGGGATAGCACAGATACGCAGTATTTT
TRBV18	-	TRBD1	TRBJ1-3	CASSRGQAGNTIYF	TGTGCCAGCTCGCGGGGACAGGCGGGAAACACCATATATTTT
TRBV3-1/TRBV3-2	-	-	TRBJ2-1	CASSQVGLDYNEQFF	TGTGCCAGCAGCCAAGTTGGGCTTGACTACAATGAGCAGTTCTTC
TRBV7-9	-	TRBD2	TRBJ2-2	CASSLVAGANTGELFF	TGTGCCAGCAGCTTAGTAGCGGGGGCGAACACCGGGGAGCTGTTTTTT
TRBV6-1	-	-	TRBJ2-2	CASSEVEGAGELFF	TGTGCCAGCAGTGAAGTCGAGGGGGCCGGGGAGCTGTTTTTT
TRBV2	few	-	TRBJ2-3	CASRYTDTQYF	TGTGCCAGCAGGTACACAGATACGCAGTATTTT
TRBV2	many	-	TRBJ2-2	CATRDTLNTGELFF	TGTGCCACCCGGGACACCTTGAACACCGGGGAGCTGTTTTTT
TRBV28	-	-	TRBJ2-3	CASSLFPVSTDTQYF	TGTGCCAGCAGTTTATTTCCGGTTAGCACAGATACGCAGTATTTT
TRBV19	few	TRBD1	TRBJ2-7	CASSGQGPYEQYF	TGTGCCAGTAGTGGACAGGGGCCCTACGAGCAGTACTTC
TRBV6-5	-	-	TRBJ2-7	CASSLTRGVGSEQYF	TGTGCCAGCAGCCTCACCAGGGGGGTCGGCTCCGAGCAGTACTTC
TRBV30	-	TRBD1	TRBJ1-5	CAWSVRTGTQPQHF	TGTGCCTGGAGTGTACGGACAGGGACTCAGCCCCAGCATTTT
TRBV11-2	-	-	TRBJ1-1	CASSLVLGEDMNTEAFF	TGTGCCAGCAGCTTAGTTCTGGGTGAGGACATGAACACTGAAGCTTTCTTT
TRBV2	-	TRBD2	TRBJ2-7	CASSEVKRGGGYEQYF	TGTGCCAGCAGTGAAGTAAAGCGGGGGGGCGGGTACGAGCAGTACTTC